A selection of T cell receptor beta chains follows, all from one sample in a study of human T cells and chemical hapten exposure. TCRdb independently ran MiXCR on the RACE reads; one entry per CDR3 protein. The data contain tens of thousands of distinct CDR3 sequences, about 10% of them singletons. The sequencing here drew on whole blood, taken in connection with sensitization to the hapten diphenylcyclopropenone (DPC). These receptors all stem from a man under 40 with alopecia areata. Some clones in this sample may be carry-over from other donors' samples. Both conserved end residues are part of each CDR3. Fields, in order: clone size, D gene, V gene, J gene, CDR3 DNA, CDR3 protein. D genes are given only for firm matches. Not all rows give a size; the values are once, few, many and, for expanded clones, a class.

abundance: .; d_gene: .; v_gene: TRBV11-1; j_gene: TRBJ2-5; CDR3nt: TGTGCCAGCAGCTTGAGGCCTCAAGAGACCCAGTACTTC; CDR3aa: CASSLRPQETQYF
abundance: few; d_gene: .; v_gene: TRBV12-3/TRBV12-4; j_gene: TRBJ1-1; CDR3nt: TGTGCCAGCAGTTTGATCCGGCACACTGAAGCTTTCTTT; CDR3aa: CASSLIRHTEAFF
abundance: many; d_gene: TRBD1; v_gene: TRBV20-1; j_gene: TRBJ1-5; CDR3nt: TGCAGTGGACAAGAGGGGGCCTTAAATCAGCCCCAGCATTTT; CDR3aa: CSGQEGALNQPQHF
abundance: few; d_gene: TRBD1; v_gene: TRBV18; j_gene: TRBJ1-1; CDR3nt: TGTGCCAGCTCACAATCGGGACAGGTGAACACTGAAGCTTTCTTT; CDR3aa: CASSQSGQVNTEAFF
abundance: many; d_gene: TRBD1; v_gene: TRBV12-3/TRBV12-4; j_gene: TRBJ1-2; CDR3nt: TGTGCCAGCAGTTTCGGGCACAGGGGGGCCTATGGCTACACCTTC; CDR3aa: CASSFGHRGAYGYTF
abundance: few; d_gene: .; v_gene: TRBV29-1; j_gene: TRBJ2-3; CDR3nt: TGCAGCGTTGAATACGGTGAGCCGCAGTATTTT; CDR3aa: CSVEYGEPQYF
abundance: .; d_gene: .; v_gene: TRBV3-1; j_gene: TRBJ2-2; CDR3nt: TGTGCCAGCAGCCAAGGAGGCAGCCCGAACACCGGGGAGCTGTTTTTT; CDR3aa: CASSQGGSPNTGELFF
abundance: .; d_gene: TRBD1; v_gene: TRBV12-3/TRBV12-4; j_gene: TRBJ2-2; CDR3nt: TGTGCCAGCAGTCGAGCAGGGGGCTGGGCCGGGGAGCTGTTTTTT; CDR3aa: CASSRAGGWAGELFF
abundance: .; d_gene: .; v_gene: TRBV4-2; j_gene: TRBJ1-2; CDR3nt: TGTGCCAGCAGCCACGCCGTCTCGCGGGATGGCTACACCTTC; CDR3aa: CASSHAVSRDGYTF
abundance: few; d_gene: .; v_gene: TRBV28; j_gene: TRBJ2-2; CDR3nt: TGTGCCAGCAGCCCTAGGAACACCGGGGAGCTGTTTTTT; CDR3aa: CASSPRNTGELFF
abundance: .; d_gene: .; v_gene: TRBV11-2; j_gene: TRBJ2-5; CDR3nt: TGTGCCAGCACGGAGGGGGCGGGGACCCAGTACTTC; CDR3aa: CASTEGAGTQYF
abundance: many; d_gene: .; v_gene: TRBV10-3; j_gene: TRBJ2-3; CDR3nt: TGTGCCATCAGTGGGGGTAGGAGGGGCCCCAGCACAGATACGCAGTATTTT; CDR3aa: CAISGGRRGPSTDTQYF
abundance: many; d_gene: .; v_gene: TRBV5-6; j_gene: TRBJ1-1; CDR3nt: TGTGCCAGCAAGATTGGGACGAACACTGAAGCTTTCTTT; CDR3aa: CASKIGTNTEAFF
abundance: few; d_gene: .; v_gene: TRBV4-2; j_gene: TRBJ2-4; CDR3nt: TGTGCCAGCAGCCAAGCTGATTTAGCCAAAAACATTCAGTACTTC; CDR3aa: CASSQADLAKNIQYF
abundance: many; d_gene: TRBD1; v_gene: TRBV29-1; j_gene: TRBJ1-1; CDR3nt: TGCAGCGTCAGGGGACAGATGAACACTGAAGCTTTCTTT; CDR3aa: CSVRGQMNTEAFF